This T cell receptor beta chain was profiled in a study of cytomegalovirus exposure and HLA in healthy donors. Per germline, CDR1 SEHNR and CDR2 FQNEAQ (reference sequence). This CDR3 has 13 amino acids. PCR used 60 Vbeta primers and 13 Jbeta primers. Clones were sequenced by immunoSEQ multiplex PCR, and TCRdb holds only the in-frame ones, with some missing. This sample has some 160,000 clones, with around 88% found just once. With regard to this clone: The antigen is unknown. An end of the junction does not agree with germline; a read error may underlie this.

Study-wide findings and caveats: Sequence variants that were highly shared formed a cluster that was likely a sequencing artifact.

The source is a woman aged 18 to 35 in good health and CMV-seronegative. Material: PBMCs. V gene TRBV7-9 combines with J gene TRBJ1-2; no reliable D call. The CDR3 is CASSLAQAVLQGF. Written as DNA, the CDR3 is TGTGCCAGCAGCTTAGCGCAGGCCGTTTTACAAGGATTC. The full variable domain, with the rest looked up from reference TRBV7-9 and TRBJ1-2, is DTGVSQNPRHKITKRGQNVTFRCDPISEHNRLYWYRQTLGQGPEFLTYFQNEAQLEKSRLLSDRFSAERPKGSFSTLEIQRTEQGDSAMYLCASSLAQAVLQGFGSGTRLTVV.